This TCR beta chain appears in the sequencing data of a study of T cells expressing NK-cell markers. As for the study in general: Repertoires of TCR beta were obtained from T cells sorted as CD3+CD56+NKG2C+, CD3+CD56+NKG2C- and CD3+CD56-NKG2C+. General study points: Among CD8+ T cells from about 6 donors, dominant NKG2C+ clonotypes accounted for roughly 1.0-8%. For several donors, these clonotypes were likewise the leading ones in the CD3+CD56-NKG2C+ fraction.

TCR beta cDNA was generated via 5'RACE template switching incorporating UMIs. TCRdb processed the 5' RACE reads again and assigns one entry to each CDR3 protein, with no DNA. Its listing shows 500,000 to 700,000 distinct CDR3 sequences. As regards this clonotype: Its antigen is not identified.

This clonotype was sampled from a man younger than 35 in good health. Sequenced: blood T cells: a sorted CD56 or NKG2C T cell subset, CD4+ or CD8+ T cells, or bulk PBMC T cells (not recorded which).

CDR3: CASSLAQGRVNTEAFF. The rearrangement joins TRBV11-2 to TRBJ1-1; TCRdb's D call of TRBD1 is untestable without DNA. CDR3 length equals 16 residues. CDR1 is SGHAT, CDR2 FQNNGV, per germline.